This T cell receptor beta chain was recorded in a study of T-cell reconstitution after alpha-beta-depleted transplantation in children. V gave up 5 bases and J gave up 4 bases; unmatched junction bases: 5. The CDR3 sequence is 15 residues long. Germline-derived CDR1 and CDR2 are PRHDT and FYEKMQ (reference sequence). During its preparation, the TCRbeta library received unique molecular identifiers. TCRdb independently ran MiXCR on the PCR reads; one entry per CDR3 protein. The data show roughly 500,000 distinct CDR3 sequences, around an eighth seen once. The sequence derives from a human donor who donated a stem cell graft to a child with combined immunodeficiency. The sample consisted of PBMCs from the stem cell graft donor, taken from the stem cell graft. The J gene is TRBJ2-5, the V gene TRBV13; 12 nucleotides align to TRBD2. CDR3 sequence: CASSTRLAGVETQYF. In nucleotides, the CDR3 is TGTGCCAGCAGCACACGACTAGCGGGGGTAGAGACCCAGTACTTC.